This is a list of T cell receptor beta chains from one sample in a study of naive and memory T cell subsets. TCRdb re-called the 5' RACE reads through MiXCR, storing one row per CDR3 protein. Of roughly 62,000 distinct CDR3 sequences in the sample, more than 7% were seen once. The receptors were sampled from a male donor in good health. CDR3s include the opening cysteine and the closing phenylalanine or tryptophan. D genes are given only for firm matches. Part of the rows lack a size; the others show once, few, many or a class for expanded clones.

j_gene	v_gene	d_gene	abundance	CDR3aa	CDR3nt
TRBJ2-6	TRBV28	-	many	CASRNSSGANVLTF	TGTGCCAGCAGGAACAGCTCTGGGGCCAACGTCCTGACTTTC
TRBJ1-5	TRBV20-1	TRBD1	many	CSASETGLNQPQHF	TGCAGTGCTAGTGAGACAGGGCTTAATCAGCCCCAGCATTTT
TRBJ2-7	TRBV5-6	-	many	CASSSSTYEQYF	TGTGCCAGCAGCTCCAGTACCTACGAGCAGTACTTC
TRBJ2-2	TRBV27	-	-	CASSLSRNGELFF	TGTGCCAGCAGTTTAAGTAGGAACGGGGAGCTGTTTTTT
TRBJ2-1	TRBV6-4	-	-	CASRDGSYNEQFF	TGTGCCAGCAGGGACGGGTCCTACAATGAGCAGTTCTTC
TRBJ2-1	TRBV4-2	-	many	CASSQSGRGGGGNEQFF	TGTGCCAGCAGCCAGTCGGGTAGGGGCGGAGGAGGCAATGAGCAGTTCTTC
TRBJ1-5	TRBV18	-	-	CASSPLTGNQPQHF	TGTGCCAGCTCACCCCTTACAGGGAATCAGCCCCAGCATTTT
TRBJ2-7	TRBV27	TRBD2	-	CASRPSGSRYEQYF	TGTGCCAGCAGGCCCAGCGGGAGTCGTTACGAGCAGTACTTC
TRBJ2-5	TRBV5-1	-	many	CASSAGPGQETQYF	TGCGCCAGCTCGGCGGGGCCCGGCCAAGAGACCCAGTACTTC
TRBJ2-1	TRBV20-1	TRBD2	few	CSAWTSGGKEQFF	TGCAGTGCTTGGACTAGCGGGGGCAAGGAGCAGTTCTTC
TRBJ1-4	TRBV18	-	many	CASSPLGDSNEKLFF	TGTGCCAGCTCACCACTAGGGGACTCTAATGAAAAACTGTTTTTT
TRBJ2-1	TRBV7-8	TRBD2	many	CAGRRGTSGGNEQFF	TGTGCCGGGCGGCGGGGGACTAGCGGAGGCAATGAGCAGTTCTTC
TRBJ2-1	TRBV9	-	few	CASSSWGRNEQFF	TGTGCCAGCAGTTCTTGGGGGCGGAATGAGCAGTTCTTC
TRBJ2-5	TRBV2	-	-	CASSETESLQETQYF	TGTGCCAGCAGTGAAACGGAATCGCTTCAAGAGACCCAGTACTTC
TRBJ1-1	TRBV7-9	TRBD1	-	CASLTPVTGGGSTEAFF	TGTGCCAGCCTAACCCCCGTGACAGGGGGCGGTTCCACTGAAGCTTTCTTT
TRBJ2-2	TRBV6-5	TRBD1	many	CASSYADRGWVTGELFF	TGTGCCAGCAGTTACGCCGACAGGGGGTGGGTCACCGGGGAGCTGTTTTTT
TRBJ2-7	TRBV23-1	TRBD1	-	CASSGEGQHEQYF	TGCGCCAGCAGTGGAGAGGGACAGCACGAGCAGTACTTC
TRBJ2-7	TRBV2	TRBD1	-	CASRAGTGVFYEQYF	TGTGCCAGCAGAGCCGGGACAGGGGTGTTCTACGAGCAGTACTTC
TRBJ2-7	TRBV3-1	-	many	CASNPQGSYEQYF	TGTGCCAGCAACCCACAGGGCTCCTACGAGCAGTACTTC
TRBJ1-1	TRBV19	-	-	CASSQIMNTEAFF	TGTGCCAGTAGTCAAATAATGAACACTGAAGCTTTCTTT
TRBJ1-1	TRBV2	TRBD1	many	CASRLTGYITEAFF	TGTGCCAGCAGGTTGACAGGGTACATCACTGAAGCTTTCTTT
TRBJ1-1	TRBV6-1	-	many	CASGARGFNTEAFF	TGTGCCAGCGGGGCACGGGGGTTTAACACTGAAGCTTTCTTT
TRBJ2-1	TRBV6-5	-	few	CASSPRSQEEQFF	TGTGCCAGCAGCCCCCGGAGTCAAGAGGAGCAGTTCTTC
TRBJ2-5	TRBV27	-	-	CASSSGTPIMRPETQYF	TGTGCCAGCAGTTCCGGGACTCCCATTATGCGTCCGGAGACCCAGTACTTC
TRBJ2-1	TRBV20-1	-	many	CSSQRISSYNEQFF	TGCAGTTCCCAGCGGATTAGCTCCTACAATGAGCAGTTCTTC
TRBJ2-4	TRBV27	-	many	CASSLIKAKNIQYF	TGTGCCAGCAGTTTAATCAAAGCCAAAAACATTCAGTACTTC
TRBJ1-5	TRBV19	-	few	CASSRDGFSNQPQHF	TGTGCCAGTAGTCGAGACGGGTTTAGCAATCAGCCCCAGCATTTT
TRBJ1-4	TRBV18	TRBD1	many	CASSPPGQGTGELFF	TGTGCCAGCTCACCGCCGGGACAGGGGACCGGGGAACTGTTTTTT
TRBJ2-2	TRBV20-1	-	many	CSARDGPGVAGELFF	TGCAGTGCTAGAGATGGACCGGGAGTAGCCGGGGAGCTGTTTTTT
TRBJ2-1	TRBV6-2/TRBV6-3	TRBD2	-	CASSQFLAGNNEQFF	TGTGCCAGCAGCCAATTTCTAGCGGGAAACAATGAGCAGTTCTTC
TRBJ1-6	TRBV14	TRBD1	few	CASSRDSSYNSPLHF	TGTGCCAGCAGCCGGGACAGCTCCTATAATTCACCCCTCCACTTT
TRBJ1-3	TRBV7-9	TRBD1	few	CASSSRDSQRNTIYF	TGTGCCAGCAGCTCTCGGGACAGTCAAAGAAACACCATATATTTT
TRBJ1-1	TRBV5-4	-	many	CASSLWRGKAFF	TGTGCCAGCAGCTTGTGGCGGGGCAAAGCTTTCTTT
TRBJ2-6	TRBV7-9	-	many	CASSQTSGTGANVLTF	TGTGCCAGCAGCCAAACCTCAGGGACTGGGGCCAACGTCCTGACTTTC
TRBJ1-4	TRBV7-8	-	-	CASSPGLWTHRNEKLFF	TGTGCCAGCAGCCCCGGCCTTTGGACCCACCGTAATGAAAAACTGTTTTTT
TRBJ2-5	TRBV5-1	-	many	CASGARMEETQYF	TGCGCCAGCGGGGCACGAATGGAAGAGACCCAGTACTTC
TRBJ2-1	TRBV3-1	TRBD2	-	CASSQGRLAGAPYNEQFF	TGTGCCAGCAGCCAAGGGCGACTAGCGGGAGCCCCCTACAATGAGCAGTTCTTC
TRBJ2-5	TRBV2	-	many	CASRVALVETQYF	TGTGCCAGCAGAGTAGCGTTGGTAGAGACCCAGTACTTC
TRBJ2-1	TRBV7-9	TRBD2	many	CASSESGGFDEQFF	TGTGCCAGCAGCGAGAGCGGGGGGTTCGATGAGCAGTTCTTC